What follows are 26 T cell receptor beta chains derived from one specimen sequenced in a study of response to subunit inactivated influenza vaccine. TCRdb itself ran the RT-PCR reads through MiXCR, one entry per CDR3 protein. The sample lists more than 700,000 distinct CDR3 sequences; approximately 22% were seen once. The starting material was PBMCs from blood, obtained approximately 5 days after vaccination. Source of these receptors: a man aged 45-65 years who received an inactivated influenza vaccine.

The gene calls are TRBV27 and TRBJ2-5, with 10 bases that match TRBD2. This CDR3 comprises 18 residues. Germline V CDR1 and CDR2: MNHEY, SMNVEV (reference sequence). V dropped 4 bases and J dropped 5; count of bases not matched to a gene: 16. Here the CDR3 reads CASSSLVATAGGTETQYF. The CDR3 DNA sequence: TGTGCCAGCAGTTCCCTGGTGGCTACAGCGGGAGGGACGGAGACCCAGTACTTC.

V gene TRBV20-1 combines with J gene TRBJ1-5; D unresolved. Germline V CDR1 and CDR2: DFQATT, SNEGSKA (reference sequence). Deletions cut 3 bases from V and 7 bases from J, with 13 bases between. This CDR3 comprises 13 residues. The CDR3 region is CSASAGINQPQHF. The CDR3 DNA reads as TGCAGTGCTAGTGCTGGTATCAACCAGCCCCAGCATTTT.

CDR3 nucleotides: TGTGCCAGCAATCCGGGAGGAAACACCGGGGAGCTGTTTTTT. As protein: CASNPGGNTGELFF. The genes are TRBV6-2 or TRBV6-3 and TRBJ2-2; 7 bases align to TRBD2. CDR1 MNHEY and CDR2 SVGEGT come from the germline V gene. The V and J ends lost 7 bases and 2 bases, in that order; junction bases with no gene match: 4. The CDR3 spans 14 residues.

This clonotype showed up just a few times. The V and J genes are TRBV18 and TRBJ2-3; 9 nucleotides agree with TRBD2. Losses at the gene ends were 1 base for V and 3 bases for J; bases not matched to a gene: 8. Per the germline V gene, CDR1 is KGHSH and CDR2 is LQKENI. The CDR3 totals 17 residues. The DNA of the CDR3 is TGTGCCAGCTCACCACAGGCGGGAGGGCCAGGAACAGATACGCAGTATTTT. Protein: CASSPQAGGPGTDTQYF. The complete variable domain, with remaining parts taken from reference TRBV18 and TRBJ2-3, reads NAGVMQNPRHLVRRRGQEARLRCSPMKGHSHVYWYRQLPEEGLKFMVYLQKENIIDESGMPKERFSAEFPKEGPSILRIQQVVRGDSAAYFCASSPQAGGPGTDTQYFGPGTRLTVL.

This chain uses TRBV20-1 with TRBJ2-1, with D perhaps assigned TRBD1 or TRBD2 (5 bases each). The CDR3 has 16 residues. Trimming removed 6 bases at V and 0 bases at J, with 18 bases between. The germline CDR1 and CDR2 sequences are DFQATT and SNEGSKA (reference sequence). The DNA for the CDR3 is TGCAGTGCCCCTGGTTTTGGGGGTAGCTCCTACAATGAGCAGTTCTTC. Residues: CSAPGFGGSSYNEQFF.

This clonotype was recorded at least ten times. The chain recombines TRBV29-1 with TRBJ2-1, with 10 bases lining up with TRBD2. Germline values: CDR1 SQVTM, CDR2 ANQGSEA. This CDR3 is 15 amino acids long. The ends lost 4 bases at V and 4 bases at J; junction bases unmatched: 7. The CDR3 bases are TGCAGCGTTGTGCTAGCGGGAGTAGGTTACAATGAGCAGTTCTTC. Translated: CSVVLAGVGYNEQFF.

The genes are TRBV20-1 and TRBJ2-7; D is possibly TRBD2 (6 bases). In germline, CDR1 is DFQATT, CDR2 SNEGSKA (reference sequence). The CDR3 has 15 residues. V shed 2 bases and J shed 3 bases, with 17 bases lying between them. The CDR3 bases are TGCAGTGCTAGACATGGGGGGACTGGAAGCTACGAGCAGTACTTC. As protein: CSARHGGTGSYEQYF.

This clonotype was recorded at least ten times. The rearrangement links TRBV28 to TRBJ2-3, with 8 bases matching TRBD2. This CDR3 contains 16 residues. V was pared by 6 bases and J by 2 bases, with 10 bases of the junction left unmatched. Germline CDR1 MDHEN, CDR2 SYDVKM. DNA of the CDR3: TGTGCCAGCAGCCTCCGGGGGGGGCAGGTCACAGATACGCAGTATTTT. This translates into CASSLRGGQVTDTQYF.

This clonotype was observed at least ten times. The chain is built from TRBV12-3 or TRBV12-4 and TRBJ1-5, with D perhaps matching TRBD1 (5 bases). The CDR3 consists of 18 residues. V was cut by 2 bases and J by 3 bases, with 20 bases left in between. In DNA form, the CDR3 reads TGTGCCAGCAGTTTAAGGGCCGGCGGGGCAGGCGCCAATCAGCCCCAGCATTTT. Protein sequence: CASSLRAGGAGANQPQHF.

This chain uses TRBV24-1 with TRBJ1-4; a possible D gene is TRBD1 (6 bases). The CDR3 sequence is 19 residues long. V was clipped by 3 bases and J by 0 bases, with 19 bases between them. The germline V gene encodes CDR1 KGHDR and CDR2 SFDVKD. CDR3 sequence (DNA): TGTGCCACCAGTGATCCTCCGACCCAGGGGACATCAACTAATGAAAAACTGTTTTTT. This encodes CATSDPPTQGTSTNEKLFF.

This clonotype was seen at least ten times. The V and J genes are TRBV6-1 and TRBJ1-1; 8 nucleotides align to TRBD1. This CDR3 is built from 13 residues. The V gene's germline CDR1 is MNHNS and CDR2 SASEGT. Trimming cost V 6 bases and J 2 bases; bases outside gene matches: 2. CDR3 protein: CASSGQGNTEAFF. The CDR3 DNA is TGTGCCAGCAGCGGACAGGGTAACACTGAAGCTTTCTTT.

This clonotype came up a few times. The chain couples TRBV20-1 to TRBJ2-1; TRBD2 agrees at 7 bases. The CDR3 has 15 amino acids. Germline V gene data show CDR1 as DFQATT and CDR2 as SNEGSKA (reference sequence). V lost 5 bases, J lost 3 bases, and 10 bases stayed unmatched. The CDR3 is CSARPRDYHYNEQFF. CDR3 nucleotide sequence: TGCAGTGCTCGACCCCGGGACTACCACTACAATGAGCAGTTCTTC.

CDR3: CASSLAGEVYEQYF. The CDR3 DNA sequence: TGTGCCAGCAGCTTAGCAGGGGAGGTTTACGAGCAGTACTTC. The chain links TRBV7-2 to TRBJ2-7, with D possibly matching TRBD2 (6 bases). The CDR3 is made up of 14 amino acids. CDR1 is SGHTA and CDR2 is FQGNSA in the germline V gene. V lost 0 bases and J 4 bases, leaving 10 bases between the germline ends.

The chain's CDR3 is CASSEARGFSSTDTQYF. The CDR3 DNA reads as TGTGCCAGCAGTGAAGCGAGGGGGTTTTCTAGCACAGATACGCAGTATTTT. V gene TRBV2 combines with J gene TRBJ2-3, with a possible D match to TRBD1 (6 bases). Per the germline V gene, CDR1 is SNHLY and CDR2 is FYNNEI. The CDR3 covers 17 residues. Trimming cost V 0 bases and J 0 bases, with 13 bases left between them.

This sequence joins TRBV12-3 or TRBV12-4 and TRBJ2-7, with D hard to call. The length of the CDR3 is 15 residues. V was shortened by 6 bases and J by 0 bases, with 15 bases between the two germline ends. DNA for the CDR3: TGTGCCAGCAGCCGGGTTGGTACAGTCTCCTACGAGCAGTACTTC. Translated: CASSRVGTVSYEQYF.

V gene TRBV7-2 combines with J gene TRBJ1-4; 8 bases match TRBD1. V shed 8 bases and J 5 bases; nucleotides not matched to a gene: 10. The CDR3 has 15 amino acids. CDR1 and CDR2 (germline): SGHTA, FQGNSA. The CDR3 is CASAPTRTGNEKLFF. CDR3 nucleotides: TGTGCCAGCGCCCCAACCCGGACAGGGAATGAAAAACTGTTTTTT.

This clonotype was found many times. The CDR3: CASSPLGQGKETQYF. The CDR3 DNA reads TGTGCCAGCAGCCCCTTAGGACAGGGGAAAGAGACCCAGTACTTC. The V and J genes are TRBV12-3 or TRBV12-4 and TRBJ2-5; TRBD1 matches 9 bases. This CDR3 has 15 amino acids. J was trimmed by 3 bases and V by 6 bases; bases with no gene match: 8.

J is TRBJ2-1 and V is TRBV29-1; tentatively, D is TRBD1 or TRBD2 (5 bases each). This CDR3 spans 12 amino acids. Deletions cut 6 bases from V and 9 bases from J, with 15 bases between. Germline values: CDR1 SQVTM, CDR2 ANQGSEA. The CDR3 bases are TGCAGCGTGGGGGACCCAGTAAGTGAGCAGTTCTTC. It encodes CSVGDPVSEQFF.

This clonotype was observed a few times. The chain recombines TRBV27 with TRBJ1-1; D unclear. V was clipped by 3 bases and J by 0 bases, with 8 bases between them. Germline assignment: CDR1 MNHEY and CDR2 SMNVEV (reference sequence). The CDR3 has 14 residues. CDR3 coding DNA: TGTGCCAGCAGTTTTAGTTGGGTGAACACTGAAGCTTTCTTT. The encoded protein is CASSFSWVNTEAFF.

This clonotype showed up just a few times. CDR3 residues: CSALLGPTYNEQFF. The CDR3, as DNA: TGCAGTGCGCTCCTAGGACCCACCTACAATGAGCAGTTCTTC. This chain connects TRBV20-1 to TRBJ2-1; no definite D call. CDR3 length: 14 residues. V was shortened by 6 bases and J by 2 bases, with 14 bases between the two germline ends. CDR1 is DFQATT, CDR2 SNEGSKA, per germline (reference sequence).

This clonotype was recorded at least ten times. This rearrangement joins TRBV12-3 or TRBV12-4 to TRBJ2-5; 8 bases are shared with TRBD1. Trimming cost V 5 bases and J 5 bases; bases outside gene matches: 7. The CDR3 runs to 14 residues. CDR3 residues: CASSGTGSRETQYF. CDR3 DNA sequence: TGTGCCAGCAGTGGGACAGGCAGCCGTGAGACCCAGTACTTC.

This clonotype appeared a few times. The rearrangement links TRBV7-2 to TRBJ2-3; D could derive from TRBD1 or TRBD2 (5 bases each). Germline V gene data show CDR1 as SGHTA and CDR2 as FQGNSA. V was shortened by 5 bases and J by 8 bases, with 14 bases between the two germline ends. The CDR3 contains 13 residues. CDR3 in DNA: TGTGCCAGCAGCCCGGGTCTGAGGGGTACGCAGTATTTT. Its translation: CASSPGLRGTQYF.

The chain has TRBV7-9 and TRBJ1-6, with 7 bases matching TRBD1. Per the germline V gene, CDR1 is SEHNR and CDR2 is FQNEAQ (reference sequence). This CDR3 region has 15 residues. The junction had 15 bases not matched to a gene; V was cut back by 4 bases and J by 15 bases. The CDR3 here is CASSSRDSLIPVLHF. The CDR3 DNA sequence: TGTGCCAGCAGCTCAAGGGACAGCCTAATTCCGGTCCTCCACTTT.

V is TRBV7-2 and J is TRBJ2-2, with D unclear. This CDR3 region has 11 residues. CDR1 and CDR2 from the germline V gene are SGHTA and FQGNSA. Trimming cost V 5 bases and J 12 bases, with 10 bases left between them. CDR3 bases: TGTGCCAGCAGCCTTTCCTATAAGCTGTTTTTT. It encodes CASSLSYKLFF. The variable domain in full, completed from reference TRBV7-2 and TRBJ2-2, reads GAGVSQSPSNKVTEKGKDVELRCDPISGHTALYWYRQSLGQGLEFLIYFQGNSAPDKSGLPSDRFSAERTGGSVSTLTIQRTQQEDSAVYLCASSLSYKLFFGEGSRLTVL.

The V gene is TRBV28, the J gene TRBJ1-1, with D possibly TRBD1 on 6 matching bases. V shed 3 bases and J shed 5 bases, with 16 bases lying between them. Germline V gene data show CDR1 as MDHEN and CDR2 as SYDVKM. The length of the CDR3 is 15 residues. CDR3 DNA sequence: TGTGCCAGCAGTTTGGCGGGGGCGCGTGTTACTGAAGCTTTCTTT. Translating it yields CASSLAGARVTEAFF.

This clonotype has a handful of counts. The chain uses TRBV4-1 and TRBJ2-7; 7 bases line up with TRBD2. CDR3 size: 16 residues. CDR1 is MGHRA, CDR2 YSYEKL, per germline. V was clipped by 3 bases and J by 3 bases; unmatched bases: 11. CDR3 sequence reads: CASSQPRGSGNYEQYF. CDR3 DNA: TGCGCCAGCAGCCAGCCAAGGGGAAGCGGGAACTACGAGCAGTACTTC.